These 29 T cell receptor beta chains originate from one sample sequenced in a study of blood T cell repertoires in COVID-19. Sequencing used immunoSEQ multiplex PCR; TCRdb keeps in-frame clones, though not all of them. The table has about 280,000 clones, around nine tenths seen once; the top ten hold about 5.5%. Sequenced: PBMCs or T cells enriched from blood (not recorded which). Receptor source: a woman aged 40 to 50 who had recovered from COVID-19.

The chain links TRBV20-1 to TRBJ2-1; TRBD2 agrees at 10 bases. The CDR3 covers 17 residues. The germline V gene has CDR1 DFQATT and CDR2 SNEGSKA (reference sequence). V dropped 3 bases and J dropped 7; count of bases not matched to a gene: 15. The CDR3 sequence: CSASGLAGEALQNEQFF. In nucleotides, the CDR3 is TGCAGTGCTAGTGGCCTAGCGGGAGAAGCTCTACAGAATGAGCAGTTCTTC.

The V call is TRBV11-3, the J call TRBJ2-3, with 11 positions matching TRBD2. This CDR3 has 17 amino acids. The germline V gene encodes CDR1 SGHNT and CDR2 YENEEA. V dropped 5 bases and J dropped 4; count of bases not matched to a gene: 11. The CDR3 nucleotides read TGTGCCAGCAGCACTACCCTAGCGGGAGGACCACCAGATACGCAGTATTTT. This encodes CASSTTLAGGPPDTQYF.

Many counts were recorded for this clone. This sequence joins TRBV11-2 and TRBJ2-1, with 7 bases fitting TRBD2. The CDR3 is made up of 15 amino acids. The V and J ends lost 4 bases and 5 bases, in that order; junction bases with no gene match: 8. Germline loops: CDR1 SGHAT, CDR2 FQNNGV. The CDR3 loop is CASSSGLADHNEQFF. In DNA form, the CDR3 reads TGTGCCAGCAGCTCCGGCCTAGCGGACCACAATGAGCAGTTCTTC.

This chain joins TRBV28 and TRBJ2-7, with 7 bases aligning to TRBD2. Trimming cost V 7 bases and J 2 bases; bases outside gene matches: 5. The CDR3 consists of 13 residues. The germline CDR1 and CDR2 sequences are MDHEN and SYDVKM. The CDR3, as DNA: TGTGCCAGCACGGAGGCGGGAGCCTACGAGCAGTACTTC. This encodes CASTEAGAYEQYF.

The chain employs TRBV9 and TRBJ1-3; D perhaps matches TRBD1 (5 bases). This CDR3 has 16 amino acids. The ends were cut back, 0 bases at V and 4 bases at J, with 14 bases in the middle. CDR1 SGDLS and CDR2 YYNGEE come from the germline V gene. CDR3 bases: TGTGCCAGCAGCGTAGCCTGGTCAGGGTCAGGAAACACCATATATTTT. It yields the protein CASSVAWSGSGNTIYF.

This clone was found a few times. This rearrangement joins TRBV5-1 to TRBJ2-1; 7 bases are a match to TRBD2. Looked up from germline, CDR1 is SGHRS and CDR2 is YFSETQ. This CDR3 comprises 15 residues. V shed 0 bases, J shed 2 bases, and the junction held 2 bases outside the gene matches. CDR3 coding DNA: TGCGCCAGCAGCTTGGGAGCGGGAACCTACAATGAGCAGTTCTTC. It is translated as CASSLGAGTYNEQFF.

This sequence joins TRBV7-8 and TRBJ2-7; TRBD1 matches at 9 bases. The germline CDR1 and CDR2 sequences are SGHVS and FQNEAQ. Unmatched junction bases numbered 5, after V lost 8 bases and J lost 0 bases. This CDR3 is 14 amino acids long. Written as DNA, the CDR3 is TGTGCCAGCGCGGACAGGGGTTCCTCCTACGAGCAGTACTTC. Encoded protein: CASADRGSSYEQYF.

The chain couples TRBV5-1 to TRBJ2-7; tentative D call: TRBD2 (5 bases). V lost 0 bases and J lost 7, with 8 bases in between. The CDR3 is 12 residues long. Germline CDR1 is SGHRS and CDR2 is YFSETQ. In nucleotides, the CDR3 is TGCGCCAGCAGCTTGGCGCCGGGGGAGCAGTACTTC. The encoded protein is CASSLAPGEQYF.

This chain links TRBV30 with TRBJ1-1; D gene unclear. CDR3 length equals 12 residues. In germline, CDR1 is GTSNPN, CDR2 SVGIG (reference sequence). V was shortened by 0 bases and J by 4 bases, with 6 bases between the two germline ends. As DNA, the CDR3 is TGTGCCTGGAGTGTAACACGCACTGAAGCTTTCTTT. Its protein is CAWSVTRTEAFF.

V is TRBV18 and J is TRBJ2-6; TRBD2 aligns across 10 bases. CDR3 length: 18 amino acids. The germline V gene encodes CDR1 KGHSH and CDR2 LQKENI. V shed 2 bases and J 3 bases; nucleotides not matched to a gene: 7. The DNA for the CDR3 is TGTGCCAGCTCACCAGGTCTAGCGGGAGCAGATGGGGCCAACGTCCTGACTTTC. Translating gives CASSPGLAGADGANVLTF.

The CDR3 DNA sequence: TGTGCCAGCAGCCCAGGCGGGGCCCTCCACTTT. This encodes CASSPGGALHF. The gene calls are TRBV9 and TRBJ1-6; unclear D gene. Per germline, CDR1 SGDLS and CDR2 YYNGEE. This CDR3 region has 11 residues. Trimming removed 4 bases at V and 14 bases at J, with 10 bases between.

The CDR3 region has the DNA TGTGCCAGCAGTTTGGCCAGTATGTACACTGAAGCTTTCTTT. Translated: CASSLASMYTEAFF. The V gene is TRBV28, the J gene TRBJ1-1; D gene ambiguous. This CDR3 is 14 amino acids long. Trimming stripped 3 bases from V and 3 bases from J, with 11 bases between. Germline V lookup: CDR1 MDHEN, CDR2 SYDVKM. Based on the CDR3 plus reference TRBV28 and TRBJ1-1, the full variable domain is DVKVTQSSRYLVKRTGEKVFLECVQDMDHENMFWYRQDPGLGLRLIYFSYDVKMKEKGDIPEGYSVSREKKERFSLILESASTNQTSMYLCASSLASMYTEAFFGQGTRLTVV.

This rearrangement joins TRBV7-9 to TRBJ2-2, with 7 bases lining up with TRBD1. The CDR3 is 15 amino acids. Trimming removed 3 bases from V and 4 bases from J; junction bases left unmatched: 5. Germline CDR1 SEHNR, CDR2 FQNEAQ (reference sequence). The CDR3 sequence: CASSFQGVGTGELFF. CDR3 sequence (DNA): TGTGCCAGCAGCTTTCAGGGGGTCGGCACCGGGGAGCTGTTTTTT. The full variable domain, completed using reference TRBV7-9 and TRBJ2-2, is DTGVSQNPRHKITKRGQNVTFRCDPISEHNRLYWYRQTLGQGPEFLTYFQNEAQLEKSRLLSDRFSAERPKGSFSTLEIQRTEQGDSAMYLCASSFQGVGTGELFFGEGSRLTVL.

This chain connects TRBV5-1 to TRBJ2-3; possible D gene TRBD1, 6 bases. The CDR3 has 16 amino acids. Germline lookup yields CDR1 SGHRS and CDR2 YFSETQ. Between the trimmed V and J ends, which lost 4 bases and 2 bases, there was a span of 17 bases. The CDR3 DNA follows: TGCGCCAGCAGCCAGGACCACTGGGACAACACAGATACGCAGTATTTT. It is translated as CASSQDHWDNTDTQYF.

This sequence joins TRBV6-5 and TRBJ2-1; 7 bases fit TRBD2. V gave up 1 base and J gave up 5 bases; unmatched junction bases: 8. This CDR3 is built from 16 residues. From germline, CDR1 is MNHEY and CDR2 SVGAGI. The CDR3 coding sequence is TGTGCCAGCAGTTACTTACGGCTAGCGGATAACAATGAGCAGTTCTTC. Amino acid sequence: CASSYLRLADNNEQFF.

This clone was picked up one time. The CDR3 spells CASSLSSYNEKLFF. CDR3 nucleotides: TGTGCCAGCAGTTTATCGAGCTACAATGAAAAACTGTTTTTT. The chain uses TRBV28 and TRBJ1-4; D is unresolved. The CDR3 runs 14 residues. The ends were cut back, 1 base at V and 5 bases at J, with 8 bases in the middle. Per the germline V gene, CDR1 is MDHEN and CDR2 is SYDVKM.

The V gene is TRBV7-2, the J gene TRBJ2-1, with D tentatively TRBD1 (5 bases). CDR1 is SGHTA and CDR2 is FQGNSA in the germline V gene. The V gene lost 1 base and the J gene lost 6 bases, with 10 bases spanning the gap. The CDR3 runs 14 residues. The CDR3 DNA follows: TGTGCCAGCAGCTTAGTAGGACAAATCAATGAGCAGTTCTTC. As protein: CASSLVGQINEQFF.

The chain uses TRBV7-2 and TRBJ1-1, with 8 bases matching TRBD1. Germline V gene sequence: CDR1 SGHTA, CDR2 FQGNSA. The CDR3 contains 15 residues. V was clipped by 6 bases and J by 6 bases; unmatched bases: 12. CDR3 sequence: CASRKLMDRAPEAFF. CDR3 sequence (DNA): TGTGCCAGCAGAAAACTGATGGACAGGGCCCCTGAAGCTTTCTTT.

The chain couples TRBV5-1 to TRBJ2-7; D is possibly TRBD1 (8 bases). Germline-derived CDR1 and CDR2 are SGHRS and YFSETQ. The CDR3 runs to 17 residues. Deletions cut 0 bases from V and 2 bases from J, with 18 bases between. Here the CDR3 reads CASSLGQGRGNPYEQYF. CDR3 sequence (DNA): TGCGCCAGCAGCTTGGGACAGGGGAGGGGAAATCCCTACGAGCAGTACTTC.

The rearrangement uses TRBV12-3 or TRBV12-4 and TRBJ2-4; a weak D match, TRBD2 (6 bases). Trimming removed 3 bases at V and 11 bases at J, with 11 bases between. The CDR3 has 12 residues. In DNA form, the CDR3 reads TGTGCCAGCAGTTTTACGGAGGGCGTTCAGTACTTC. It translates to CASSFTEGVQYF.

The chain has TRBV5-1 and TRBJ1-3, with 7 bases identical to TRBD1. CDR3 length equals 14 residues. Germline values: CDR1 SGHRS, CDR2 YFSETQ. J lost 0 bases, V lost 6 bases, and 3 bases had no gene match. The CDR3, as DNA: TGCGCCAGCACTACAGGGGCCTCTGGAAACACCATATATTTT. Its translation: CASTTGASGNTIYF.

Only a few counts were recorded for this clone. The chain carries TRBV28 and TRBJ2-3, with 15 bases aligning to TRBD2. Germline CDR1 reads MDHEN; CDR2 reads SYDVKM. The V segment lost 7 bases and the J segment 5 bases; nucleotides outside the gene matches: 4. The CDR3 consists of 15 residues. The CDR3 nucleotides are TGTGCCAGCACTTGGACTAGCGGGAGGGGAGATACGCAGTATTTT. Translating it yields CASTWTSGRGDTQYF.

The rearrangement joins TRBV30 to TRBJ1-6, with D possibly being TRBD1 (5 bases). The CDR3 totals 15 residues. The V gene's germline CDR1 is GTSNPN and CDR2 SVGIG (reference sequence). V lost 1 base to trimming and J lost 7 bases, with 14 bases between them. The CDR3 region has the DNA TGTGCCTGGAGTGCCCAGGGAACGGCAAATTCACCCCTCCACTTT. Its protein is CAWSAQGTANSPLHF.

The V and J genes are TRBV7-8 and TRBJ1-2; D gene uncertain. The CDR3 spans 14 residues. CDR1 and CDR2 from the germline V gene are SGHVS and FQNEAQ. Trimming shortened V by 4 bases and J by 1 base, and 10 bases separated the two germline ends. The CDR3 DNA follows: TGTGCCAGCAGCTCCGGAGGAGATAACTATGGCTACACCTTC. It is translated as CASSSGGDNYGYTF.

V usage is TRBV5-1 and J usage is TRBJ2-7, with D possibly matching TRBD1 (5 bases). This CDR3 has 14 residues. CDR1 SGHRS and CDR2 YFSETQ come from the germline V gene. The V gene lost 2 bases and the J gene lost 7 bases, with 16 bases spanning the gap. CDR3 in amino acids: CASSFSSGMEEQYF. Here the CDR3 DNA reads TGCGCCAGCAGCTTTAGTTCAGGGATGGAAGAGCAGTACTTC.

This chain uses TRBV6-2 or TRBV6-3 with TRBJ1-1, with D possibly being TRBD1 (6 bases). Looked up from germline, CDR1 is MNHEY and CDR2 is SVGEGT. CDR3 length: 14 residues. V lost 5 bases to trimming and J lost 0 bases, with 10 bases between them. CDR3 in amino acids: CASSRDTLNTEAFF. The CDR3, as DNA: TGTGCCAGCAGTAGGGACACATTGAACACTGAAGCTTTCTTT.

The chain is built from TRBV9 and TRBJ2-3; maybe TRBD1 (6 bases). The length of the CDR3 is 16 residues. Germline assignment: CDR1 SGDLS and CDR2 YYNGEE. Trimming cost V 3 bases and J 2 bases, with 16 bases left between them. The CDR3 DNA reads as TGTGCCAGCAGCGCCTCCGGGACAAAAGACACAGATACGCAGTATTTT. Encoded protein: CASSASGTKDTDTQYF.

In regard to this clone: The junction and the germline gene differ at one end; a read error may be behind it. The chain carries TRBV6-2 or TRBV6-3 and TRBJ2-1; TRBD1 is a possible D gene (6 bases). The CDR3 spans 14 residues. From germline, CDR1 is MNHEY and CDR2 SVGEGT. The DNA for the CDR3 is TGTGCCAGCAGCTACTCGACAGGTGTGAATGAGCAGTTCTTC. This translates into CASSYSTGVNEQFF.

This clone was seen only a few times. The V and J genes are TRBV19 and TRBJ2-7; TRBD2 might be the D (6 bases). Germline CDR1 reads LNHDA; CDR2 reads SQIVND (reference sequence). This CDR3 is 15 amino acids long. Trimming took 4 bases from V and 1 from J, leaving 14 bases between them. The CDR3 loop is CASSSAAGRSYEQYF. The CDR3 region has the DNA TGTGCCAGTAGTAGCGCCGCGGGACGGTCCTACGAGCAGTACTTC.